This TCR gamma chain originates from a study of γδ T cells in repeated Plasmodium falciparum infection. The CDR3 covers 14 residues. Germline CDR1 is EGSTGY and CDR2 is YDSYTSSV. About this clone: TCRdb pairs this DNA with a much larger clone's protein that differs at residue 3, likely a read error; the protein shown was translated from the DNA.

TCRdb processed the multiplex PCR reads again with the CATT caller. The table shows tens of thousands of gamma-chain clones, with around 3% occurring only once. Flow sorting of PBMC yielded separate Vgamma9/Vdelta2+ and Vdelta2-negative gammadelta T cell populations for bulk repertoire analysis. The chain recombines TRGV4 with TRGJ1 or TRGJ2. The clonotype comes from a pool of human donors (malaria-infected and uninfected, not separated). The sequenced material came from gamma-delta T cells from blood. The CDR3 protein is CASWDGPDWGEKLF. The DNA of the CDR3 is TGTGCCTCCTGGGATGGGCCCGACTGGGGTGAGAAACTCTTT.